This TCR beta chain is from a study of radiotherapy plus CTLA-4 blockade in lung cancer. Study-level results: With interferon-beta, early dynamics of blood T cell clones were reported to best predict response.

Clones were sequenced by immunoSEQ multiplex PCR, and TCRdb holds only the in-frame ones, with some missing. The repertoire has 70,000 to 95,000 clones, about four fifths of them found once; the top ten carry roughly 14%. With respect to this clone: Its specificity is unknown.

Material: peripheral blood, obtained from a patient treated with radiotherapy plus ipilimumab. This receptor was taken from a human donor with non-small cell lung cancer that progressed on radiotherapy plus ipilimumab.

DNA for the CDR3: TGTGCCAGCATGGCAGGGGGCCGGACTGAAGCTTTCTTT. Amino acid sequence: CASMAGGRTEAFF. This chain joins TRBV25-1 and TRBJ1-1; 8 positions match TRBD1. Germline CDR1 and CDR2: MGHDK and SYGVNS. This CDR3 comprises 13 residues. J was trimmed by 5 bases and V by 7 bases; bases with no gene match: 6. Together with reference TRBV25-1 and TRBJ1-1, the CDR3 gives the full variable domain: EADIYQTPRYLVIGTGKKITLECSQTMGHDKMYWYQQDPGMELHLIHYSYGVNSTEKGDLSSESTVSRIRTEHFPLTLESARPSHTSQYLCASMAGGRTEAFFGQGTRLTVV.